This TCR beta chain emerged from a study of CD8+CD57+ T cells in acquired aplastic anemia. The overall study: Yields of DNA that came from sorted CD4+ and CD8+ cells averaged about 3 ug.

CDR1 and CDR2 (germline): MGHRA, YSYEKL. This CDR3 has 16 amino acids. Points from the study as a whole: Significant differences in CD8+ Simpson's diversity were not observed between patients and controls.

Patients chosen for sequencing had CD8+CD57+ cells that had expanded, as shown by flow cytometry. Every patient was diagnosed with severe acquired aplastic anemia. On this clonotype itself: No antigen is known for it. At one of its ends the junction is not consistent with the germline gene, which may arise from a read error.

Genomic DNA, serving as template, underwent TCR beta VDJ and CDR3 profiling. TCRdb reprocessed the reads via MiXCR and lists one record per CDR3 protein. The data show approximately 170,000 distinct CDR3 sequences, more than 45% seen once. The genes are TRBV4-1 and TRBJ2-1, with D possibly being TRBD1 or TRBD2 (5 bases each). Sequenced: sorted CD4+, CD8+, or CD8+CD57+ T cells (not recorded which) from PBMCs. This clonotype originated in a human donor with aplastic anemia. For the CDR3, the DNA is TGTGCCAGCAGCCAAGATGGTTCAGGGACCGCTTTTGAGCAGTTCTTC. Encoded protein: CASSQDGSGTAFEQFF.